The text below deals with one T cell receptor beta chain. No antigen is known for it. Clones were sequenced by immunoSEQ multiplex PCR, and TCRdb holds only the in-frame ones, with some missing. Of roughly 150,000 clones listed, over 85% are singletons. This entry is derived from a study of cytomegalovirus exposure and HLA in healthy donors. Study-wide points: It was found in a later analysis that first-cohort TCR clusters tended to co-occur in the 120 validation repertoires. Cytomegalovirus association was assigned to about 150 TCR beta chains.

V lost 6 bases, J lost 7 bases, and 8 bases stayed unmatched. Looked up from germline, CDR1 is MDHEN and CDR2 is SYDVKM. CDR3 size: 14 residues. The V call is TRBV28, the J call TRBJ2-1; 8 bases fit TRBD2. The TCR originated in a woman aged 18 to 35 in good health and CMV-seropositive. Material for sequencing was PBMCs. The CDR3 spells CASSRPGTRNEQFF. The CDR3 nucleotides are TGTGCCAGCAGCCGACCCGGGACTAGGAATGAGCAGTTCTTC.